This TCR beta chain was documented in a study of CD8+ T cells in alopecia areata. Trimming took 4 bases from V and 5 from J, leaving 8 bases between them. The germline V gene encodes CDR1 MNHEY and CDR2 SVGAGI. CDR3 length equals 12 residues. cDNA prepared by RNA extraction and subsequent reverse transcription served as the template for sequencing. TCRdb's copy holds only in-frame clones and misses some; the assay was immunoSEQ multiplex PCR. The data show roughly 120,000 clones, approximately 60% seen once. This sequence joins TRBV6-5 and TRBJ1-1; no definite D call. The sequence derives from a human donor in good health. Sequencing used CD4+ T cells sorted from blood. CDR3 nucleotides: TGTGCCAGCAGTTTACTCGGGACTGAAGCTTTCTTT. Protein: CASSLLGTEAFF.